This TCR beta chain was captured in a study of blood T cell repertoires in COVID-19. CDR3 length: 13 amino acids. In germline, CDR1 is KGHSH, CDR2 LQKENI. Trimming removed 3 bases at V and 5 bases at J, with 7 bases between. Allocation to cohorts depended on clinical history reported by the participants. Recovered Cohort 3 donors showed two negative PCRs, clearance, or symptom resolution. Under the authors' procedure: Amplification of reference gene primers was used by the study to estimate nucleated cell counts. The repertoire was sequenced with immunoSEQ multiplex PCR; TCRdb's copy has only in-frame clones and lacks some. Clone size and the V and J calls come from that table; the DNA yielded D and trimming. The sample includes around 270,000 clones, 70% to 90% seen only once; the top ten take roughly 4%.

Source material: PBMCs or T cells enriched from blood (not recorded which). V and J are TRBV18 and TRBJ1-4; D is undetermined. The TCR originated in a woman aged 30 to 39 who had recovered from COVID-19. CDR3 nucleotide sequence: TGTGCCAGCTCACCTGTGGGCAATGAAAAACTGTTTTTT. Protein product: CASSPVGNEKLFF.